This T cell receptor beta chain was obtained from a study of control samples from healthy donors and cancer patients (dated by TCRdb to the early 2020s). In its sample, this clone was seen once. Which antigen it targets is not known. Base qualities are not recorded, but no much larger clone differs from it by a single base. Library construction relied on the immunoSEQ multiplex PCR assay. TCRdb carries this immuneACCESS record with in-frame sequences only. Its versions omit some clonotypes, under half of them owing to an unresolved V gene in the studies checked, with the rest unexplained. This sample lists about 130,000 clones; about 93% were detected once. The ten largest account for roughly 1.7% of the sample. Sample: PBMCs. This TCR derives from a man in his fifties or sixties with head and neck cancer.

The CDR3 amino acid sequence is: CASSYSDRANTGELFF. At the DNA level, the sequence is TGTGCCAGCAGTTACTCGGACAGGGCTAACACCGGGGAGCTGTTTTTT. This sequence uses TRBV6-5 and TRBJ2-2; 8 of the junction bases match TRBD1. Spanning cysteine to phenylalanine, the CDR3 consists of 16 amino acids. Only the CDR3 region is kept as DNA, spanning 48 bases read in frame from base 1. The germline V gene encodes CDR1 MNHEY and CDR2 SVGAGI. Unmatched junction bases come to 2, with V trimmed by 0 bases and J by 2 bases.